The sequence of this T cell receptor beta chain was determined in a study of T cell changes during pregnancy in multiple sclerosis. Sequencing was performed with immunoSEQ multiplex PCR; in TCRdb, only in-frame clones are kept and a portion is missing. There are around 88,000 clones in the sample; under 95% occur only once, and approximately 2% lies in the top ten. In germline, CDR1 is MNHNY, CDR2 SVGAGI (reference sequence). The CDR3 consists of 15 residues. The trim removed 6 bases at V and 3 bases at J, leaving 9 bases unmatched. This sequence joins TRBV6-6 and TRBJ2-3, with 7 bases fitting TRBD1. The TCR sequence derives from a female donor in good health, enrolled as a control in a pregnancy study. The material sequenced was peripheral blood, taken after pregnancy. CDR3 sequence reads: CASRQGEIGTDTQYF. The DNA of the CDR3 is TGTGCCAGCAGGCAGGGGGAAATAGGAACAGATACGCAGTATTTT.